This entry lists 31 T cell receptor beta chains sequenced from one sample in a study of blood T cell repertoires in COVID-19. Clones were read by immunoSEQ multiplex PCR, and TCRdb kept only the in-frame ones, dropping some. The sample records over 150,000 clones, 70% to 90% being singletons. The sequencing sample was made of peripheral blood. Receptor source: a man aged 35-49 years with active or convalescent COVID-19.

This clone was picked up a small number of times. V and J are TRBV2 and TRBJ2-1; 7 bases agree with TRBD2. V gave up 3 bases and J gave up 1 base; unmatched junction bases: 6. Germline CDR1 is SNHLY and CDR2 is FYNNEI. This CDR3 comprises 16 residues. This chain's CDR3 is CASSDPGGRSYNEQFF. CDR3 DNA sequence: TGTGCCAGCAGTGACCCCGGGGGGAGGTCCTACAATGAGCAGTTCTTC.

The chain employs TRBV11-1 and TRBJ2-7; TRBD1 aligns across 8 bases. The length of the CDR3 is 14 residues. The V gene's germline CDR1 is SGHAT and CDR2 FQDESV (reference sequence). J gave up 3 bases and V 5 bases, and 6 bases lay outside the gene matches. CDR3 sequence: CASSPRTGSYEQYF. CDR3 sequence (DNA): TGTGCCAGCAGCCCCCGGACAGGGAGCTACGAGCAGTACTTC. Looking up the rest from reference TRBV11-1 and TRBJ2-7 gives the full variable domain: EAEVAQSPRYKITEKSQAVAFWCDPISGHATLYWYRQILGQGPELLVQFQDESVVDDSQLPKDRFSAERLKGVDSTLKIQPAELGDSAMYLCASSPRTGSYEQYFGPGTRLTVT.

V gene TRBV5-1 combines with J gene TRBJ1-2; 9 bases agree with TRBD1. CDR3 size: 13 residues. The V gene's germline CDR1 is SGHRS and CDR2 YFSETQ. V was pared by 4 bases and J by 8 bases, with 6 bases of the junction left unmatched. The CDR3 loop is CASSTGGSGGYTF. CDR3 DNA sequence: TGCGCCAGCAGCACAGGGGGCAGTGGCGGCTACACCTTC.

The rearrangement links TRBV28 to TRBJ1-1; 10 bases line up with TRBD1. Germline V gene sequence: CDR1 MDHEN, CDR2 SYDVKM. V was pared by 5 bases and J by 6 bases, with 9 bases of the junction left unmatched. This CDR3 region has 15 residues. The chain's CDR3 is CASSPSTGGSSEAFF. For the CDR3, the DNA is TGTGCCAGCAGTCCGTCGACAGGGGGCTCTTCTGAAGCTTTCTTT.

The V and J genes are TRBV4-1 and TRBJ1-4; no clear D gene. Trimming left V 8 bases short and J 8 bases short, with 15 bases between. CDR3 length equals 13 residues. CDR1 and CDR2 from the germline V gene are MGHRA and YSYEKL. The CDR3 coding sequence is TGCGCCAGCGCGGGAGGGTCAGGCGAAAAACTGTTTTTT. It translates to CASAGGSGEKLFF.

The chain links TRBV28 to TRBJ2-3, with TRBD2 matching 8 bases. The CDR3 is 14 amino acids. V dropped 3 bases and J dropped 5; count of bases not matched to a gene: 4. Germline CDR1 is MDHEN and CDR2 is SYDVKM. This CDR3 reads CASSFAGGGDTQYF. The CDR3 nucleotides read TGTGCCAGCAGTTTTGCGGGGGGAGGAGATACGCAGTATTTT.

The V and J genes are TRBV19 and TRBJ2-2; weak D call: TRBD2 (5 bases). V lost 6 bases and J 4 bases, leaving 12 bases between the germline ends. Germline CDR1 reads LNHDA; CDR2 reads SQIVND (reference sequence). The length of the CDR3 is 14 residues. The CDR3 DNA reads TGTGCCAGTAGGATTTCGAGCGGCACCGGGGAGCTGTTTTTT. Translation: CASRISSGTGELFF.

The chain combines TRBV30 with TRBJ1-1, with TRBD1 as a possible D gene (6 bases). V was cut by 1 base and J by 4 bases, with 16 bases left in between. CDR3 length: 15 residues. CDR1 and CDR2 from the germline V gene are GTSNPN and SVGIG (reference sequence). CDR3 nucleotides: TGTGCCTGGAGTGAAACCAGGGGAAGGACCACTGAAGCTTTCTTT. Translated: CAWSETRGRTTEAFF.

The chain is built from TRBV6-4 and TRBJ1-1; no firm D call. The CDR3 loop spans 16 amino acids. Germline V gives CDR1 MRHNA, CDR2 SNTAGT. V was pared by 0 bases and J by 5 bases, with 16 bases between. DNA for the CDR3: TGTGCCAGCAGTGACTCGAACTTGAGATTTTGGACTGAAGCTTTCTTT. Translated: CASSDSNLRFWTEAFF.

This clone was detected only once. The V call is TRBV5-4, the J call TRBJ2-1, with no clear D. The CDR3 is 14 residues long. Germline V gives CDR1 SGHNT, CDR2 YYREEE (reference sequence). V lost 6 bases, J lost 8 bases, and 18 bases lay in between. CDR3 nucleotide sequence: TGTGCCAGCAACAAAGACCCTCTCCAGGATGAGCAGTTCTTC. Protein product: CASNKDPLQDEQFF. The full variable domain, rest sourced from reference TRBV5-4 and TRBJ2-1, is ETGVTQSPTHLIKTRGQQVTLRCSSQSGHNTVSWYQQALGQGPQFIFQYYREEENGRGNFPPRFSGLQFPNYSSELNVNALELDDSALYLCASNKDPLQDEQFFGPGTRLTVL.

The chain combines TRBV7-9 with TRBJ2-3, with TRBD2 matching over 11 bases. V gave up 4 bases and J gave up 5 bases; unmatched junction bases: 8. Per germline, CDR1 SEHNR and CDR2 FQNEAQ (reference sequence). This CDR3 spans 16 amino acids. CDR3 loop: CASSSLLAGEIDTQYF. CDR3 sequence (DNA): TGTGCCAGCAGCTCCCTACTAGCGGGGGAAATAGATACGCAGTATTTT.

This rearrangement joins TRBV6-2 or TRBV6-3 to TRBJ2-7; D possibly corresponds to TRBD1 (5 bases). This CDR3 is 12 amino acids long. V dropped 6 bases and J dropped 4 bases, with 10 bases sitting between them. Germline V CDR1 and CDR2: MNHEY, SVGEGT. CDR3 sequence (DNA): TGTGCCAGCAGCTTGACAGTTTACGAGCAGTACTTC. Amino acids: CASSLTVYEQYF.

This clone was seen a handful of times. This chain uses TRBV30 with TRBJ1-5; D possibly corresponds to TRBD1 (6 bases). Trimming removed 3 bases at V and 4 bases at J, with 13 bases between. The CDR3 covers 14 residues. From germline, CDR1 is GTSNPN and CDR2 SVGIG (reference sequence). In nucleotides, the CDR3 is TGTGCCTGGAGAAGGCAGGGGATGAATCAGCCCCAGCATTTT. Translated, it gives CAWRRQGMNQPQHF.

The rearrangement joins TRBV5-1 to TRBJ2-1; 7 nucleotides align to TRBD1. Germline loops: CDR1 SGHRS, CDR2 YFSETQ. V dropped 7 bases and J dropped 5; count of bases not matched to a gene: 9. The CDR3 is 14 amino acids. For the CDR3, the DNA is TGCGCCAGCGGCCCCTCACAGGGGCACAATGAGCAGTTCTTC. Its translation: CASGPSQGHNEQFF.

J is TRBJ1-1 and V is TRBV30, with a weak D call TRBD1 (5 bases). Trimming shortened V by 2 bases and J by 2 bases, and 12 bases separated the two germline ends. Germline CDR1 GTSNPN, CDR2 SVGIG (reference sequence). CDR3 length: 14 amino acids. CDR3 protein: CAWSWGQSNTEAFF. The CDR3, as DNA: TGTGCCTGGAGTTGGGGCCAGTCCAACACTGAAGCTTTCTTT.

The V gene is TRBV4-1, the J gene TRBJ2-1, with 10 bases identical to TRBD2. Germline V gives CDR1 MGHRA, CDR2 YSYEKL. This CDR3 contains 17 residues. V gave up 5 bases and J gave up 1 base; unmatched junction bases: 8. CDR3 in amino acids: CASSGRLAGVSYNEQFF. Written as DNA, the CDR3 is TGCGCCAGCAGCGGACGTCTAGCGGGGGTATCCTACAATGAGCAGTTCTTC.

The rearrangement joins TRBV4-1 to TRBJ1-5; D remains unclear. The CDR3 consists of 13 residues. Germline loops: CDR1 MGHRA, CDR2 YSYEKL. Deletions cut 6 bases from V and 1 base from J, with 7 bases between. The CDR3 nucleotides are TGCGCCAGCAGTCGAGGAAGCAATCAGCCCCAGCATTTT. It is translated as CASSRGSNQPQHF.

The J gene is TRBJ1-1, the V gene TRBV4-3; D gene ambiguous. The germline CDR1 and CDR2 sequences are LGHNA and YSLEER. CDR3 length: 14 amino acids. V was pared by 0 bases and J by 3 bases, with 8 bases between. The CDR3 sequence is CASSQEQLYTEAFF. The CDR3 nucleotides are TGCGCCAGCAGCCAAGAACAGCTTTACACTGAAGCTTTCTTT.

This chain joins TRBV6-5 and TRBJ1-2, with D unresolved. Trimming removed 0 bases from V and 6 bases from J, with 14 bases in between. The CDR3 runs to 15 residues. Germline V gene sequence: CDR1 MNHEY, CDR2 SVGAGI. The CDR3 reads CASSYSLIGVDGYTF. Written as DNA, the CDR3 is TGTGCCAGCAGTTACTCGCTGATCGGGGTCGATGGCTACACCTTC.

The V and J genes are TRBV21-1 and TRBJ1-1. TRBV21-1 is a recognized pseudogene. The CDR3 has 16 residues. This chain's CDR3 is CASSKDYDFGNTEAFF. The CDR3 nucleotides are TGTGCCAGCAGCAAAGACTATGATTTCGGGAACACTGAAGCTTTCTTT.

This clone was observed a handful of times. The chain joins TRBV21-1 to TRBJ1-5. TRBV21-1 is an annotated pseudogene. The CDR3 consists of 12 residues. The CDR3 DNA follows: TGTGCCAGCAGCAAAGGAGGGTTGCCCCAGCATTTT. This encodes CASSKGGLPQHF.

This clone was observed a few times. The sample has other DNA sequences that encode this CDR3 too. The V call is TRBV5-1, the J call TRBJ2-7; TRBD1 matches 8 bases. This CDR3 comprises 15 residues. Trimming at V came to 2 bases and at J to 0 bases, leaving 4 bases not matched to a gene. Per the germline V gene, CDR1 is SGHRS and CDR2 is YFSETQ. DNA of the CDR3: TGCGCCAGCAGCTTAGGACAGGGATTCTCCTACGAGCAGTACTTC. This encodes CASSLGQGFSYEQYF.

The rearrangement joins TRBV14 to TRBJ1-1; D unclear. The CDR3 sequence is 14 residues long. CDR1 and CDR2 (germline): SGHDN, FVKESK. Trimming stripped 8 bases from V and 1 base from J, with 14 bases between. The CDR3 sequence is CASASLTENTEAFF. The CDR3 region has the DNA TGTGCCAGCGCCAGTTTAACAGAGAACACTGAAGCTTTCTTT.

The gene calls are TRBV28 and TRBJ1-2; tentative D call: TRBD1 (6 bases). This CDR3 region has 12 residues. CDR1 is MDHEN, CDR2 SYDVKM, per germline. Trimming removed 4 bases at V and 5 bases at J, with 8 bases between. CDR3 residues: CASSSGVYGYTF. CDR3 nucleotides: TGTGCCAGCAGTTCAGGGGTTTATGGCTACACCTTC.

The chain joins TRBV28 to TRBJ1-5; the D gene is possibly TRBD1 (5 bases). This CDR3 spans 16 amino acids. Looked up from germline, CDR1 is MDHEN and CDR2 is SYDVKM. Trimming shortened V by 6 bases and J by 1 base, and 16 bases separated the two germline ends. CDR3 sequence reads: CASRIKTEGSNQPQHF. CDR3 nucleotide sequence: TGTGCCAGCAGAATTAAGACGGAGGGGAGCAATCAGCCCCAGCATTTT. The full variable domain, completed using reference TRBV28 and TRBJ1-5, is DVKVTQSSRYLVKRTGEKVFLECVQDMDHENMFWYRQDPGLGLRLIYFSYDVKMKEKGDIPEGYSVSREKKERFSLILESASTNQTSMYLCASRIKTEGSNQPQHFGDGTRLSIL.

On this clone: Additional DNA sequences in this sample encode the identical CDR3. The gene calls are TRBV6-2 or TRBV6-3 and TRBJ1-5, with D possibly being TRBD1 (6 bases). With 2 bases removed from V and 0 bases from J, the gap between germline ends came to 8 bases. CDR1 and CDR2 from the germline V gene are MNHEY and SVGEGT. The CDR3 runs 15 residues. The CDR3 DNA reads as TGTGCCAGCAGTTACAACAGGGATAGCAATCAGCCCCAGCATTTT. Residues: CASSYNRDSNQPQHF.

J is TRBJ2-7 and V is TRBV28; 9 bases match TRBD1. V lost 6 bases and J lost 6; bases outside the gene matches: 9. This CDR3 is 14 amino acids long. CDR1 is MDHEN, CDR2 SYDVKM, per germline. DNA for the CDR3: TGTGCCAGCAGGGTCGACAGGGGGAGCCGCGAGCAGTACTTC. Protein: CASRVDRGSREQYF.

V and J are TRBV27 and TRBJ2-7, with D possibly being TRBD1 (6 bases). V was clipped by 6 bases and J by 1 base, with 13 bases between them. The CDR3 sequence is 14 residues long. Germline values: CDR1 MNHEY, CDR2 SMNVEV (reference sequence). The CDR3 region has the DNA TGTGCCAGCAGAATACAGGGTAGTTCCTACGAGCAGTACTTC. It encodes CASRIQGSSYEQYF.

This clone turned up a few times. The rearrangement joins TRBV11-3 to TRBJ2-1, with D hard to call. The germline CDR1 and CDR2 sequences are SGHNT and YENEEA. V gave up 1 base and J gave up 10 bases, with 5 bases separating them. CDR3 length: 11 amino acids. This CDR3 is CASSLAREQFF. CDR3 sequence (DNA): TGTGCCAGCAGCTTAGCGAGGGAGCAGTTCTTC. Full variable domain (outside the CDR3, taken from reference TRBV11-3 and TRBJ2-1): EAGVVQSPRYKIIEKKQPVAFWCNPISGHNTLYWYLQNLGQGPELLIRYENEEAVDDSQLPKDRFSAERLKGVDSTLKIQPAELGDSAVYLCASSLAREQFFGPGTRLTVL.

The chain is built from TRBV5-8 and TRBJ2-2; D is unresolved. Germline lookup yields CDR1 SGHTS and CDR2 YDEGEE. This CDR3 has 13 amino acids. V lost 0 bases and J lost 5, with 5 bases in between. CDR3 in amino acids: CASSLERTGELFF. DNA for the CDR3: TGTGCCAGCAGCTTGGAGAGGACCGGGGAGCTGTTTTTT.

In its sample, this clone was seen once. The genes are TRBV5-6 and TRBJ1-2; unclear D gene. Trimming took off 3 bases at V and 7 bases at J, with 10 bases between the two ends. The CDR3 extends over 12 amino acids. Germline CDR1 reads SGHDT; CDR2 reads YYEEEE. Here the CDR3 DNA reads TGTGCCAGCAGCTCTGGGCTACCTGGCTACACCTTC. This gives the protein CASSSGLPGYTF.